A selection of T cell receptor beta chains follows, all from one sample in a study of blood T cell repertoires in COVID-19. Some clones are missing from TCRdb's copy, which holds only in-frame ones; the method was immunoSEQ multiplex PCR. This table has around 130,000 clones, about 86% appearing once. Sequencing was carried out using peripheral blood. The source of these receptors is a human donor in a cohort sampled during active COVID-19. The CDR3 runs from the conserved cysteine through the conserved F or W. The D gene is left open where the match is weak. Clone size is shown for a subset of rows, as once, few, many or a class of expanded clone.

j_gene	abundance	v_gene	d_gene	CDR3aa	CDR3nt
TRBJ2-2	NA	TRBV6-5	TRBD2	CASKIAGGYSGELFF	TGTGCCAGCAAAATAGCGGGGGGGTATAGCGGGGAGCTGTTTTTT
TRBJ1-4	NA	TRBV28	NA	CASSSGGAGEKLFF	TGTGCCAGCAGTTCGGGAGGGGCGGGGGAAAAACTGTTTTTT
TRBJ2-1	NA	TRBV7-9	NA	CASSLSIPYNEQFF	TGTGCCAGCAGCTTATCTATACCCTACAATGAGCAGTTCTTC
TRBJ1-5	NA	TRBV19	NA	CASSTTGKGQPQHF	TGTGCCAGTAGTACTACAGGGAAGGGTCAGCCCCAGCATTTT
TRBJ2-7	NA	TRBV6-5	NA	CAADRRDEQYF	TGTGCCGCCGATAGACGGGACGAGCAGTACTTC
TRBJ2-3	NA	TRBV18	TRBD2	CASSPLLTSGGPDTQYF	TGTGCCAGCTCACCGCTCTTGACTAGCGGGGGGCCCGATACGCAGTATTTT
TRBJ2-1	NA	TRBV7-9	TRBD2	CAISGAGGEQFF	TGTGCCATCAGCGGGGCGGGGGGAGAGCAGTTCTTC
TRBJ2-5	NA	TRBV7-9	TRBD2	CASGGGKGETQYF	TGTGCCTCCGGCGGGGGGAAAGGGGAGACCCAGTACTTC
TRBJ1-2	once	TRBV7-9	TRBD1	CASSLALGDRVQYGYTF	TGTGCCAGCAGCTTAGCGCTAGGTGACAGGGTCCAGTATGGCTACACCTTC
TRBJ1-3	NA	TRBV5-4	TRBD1	CASSGTGLDTIYF	TGTGCCAGCAGCGGGACAGGGTTGGACACCATATATTTT
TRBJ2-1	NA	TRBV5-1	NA	CASRLEAGAFNEQFF	TGCGCCAGCAGGCTCGAGGCAGGGGCGTTCAATGAGCAGTTCTTC
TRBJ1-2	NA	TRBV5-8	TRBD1	CASSLGTGGSNYGYTF	TGTGCCAGCAGCTTGGGGACAGGGGGCTCTAACTATGGCTACACCTTC
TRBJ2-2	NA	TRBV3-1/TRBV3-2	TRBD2	CASRDFSGGRNTGELFF	TGTGCCAGCAGGGACTTTAGCGGGGGGCGGAACACCGGGGAGCTGTTTTTT
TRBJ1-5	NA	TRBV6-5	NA	CASSFRGNQPQHF	TGTGCCAGCAGCTTCAGGGGAAATCAGCCCCAGCATTTT
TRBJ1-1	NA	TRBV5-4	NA	CASSPRALEMNTEAFF	TGTGCCAGCAGCCCTAGAGCTTTGGAAATGAACACTGAAGCTTTCTTT
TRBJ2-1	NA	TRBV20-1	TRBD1	CSASWDRGYNEQFF	TGCAGTGCTAGTTGGGACAGGGGTTACAATGAGCAGTTCTTC
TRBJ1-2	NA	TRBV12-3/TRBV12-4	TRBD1	CASVRQPGQGDTF	TGTGCCAGCGTACGACAGCCGGGACAGGGGGACACCTTC
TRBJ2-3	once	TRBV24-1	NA	CATGPGARTDTQYF	TGTGCCACCGGACCTGGGGCCCGCACAGATACGCAGTATTTT
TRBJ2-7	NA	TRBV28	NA	CASKGDNSYEQYF	TGTGCCAGTAAAGGGGACAACTCCTACGAGCAGTACTTC
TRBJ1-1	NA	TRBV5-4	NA	CASSWYQGSTEAFF	TGTGCCAGCAGCTGGTATCAGGGAAGCACTGAAGCTTTCTTT
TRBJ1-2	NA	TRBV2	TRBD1	CASRAGTGLDYGYTF	TGTGCCAGCAGGGCCGGGACAGGGTTGGACTATGGCTACACCTTC
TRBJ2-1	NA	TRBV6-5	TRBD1	CASSDRGTYNEQFF	TGTGCCAGCTCGGACAGGGGAACCTACAATGAGCAGTTCTTC
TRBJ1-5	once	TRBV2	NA	CASSEEGGSNQPQHF	TGTGCCAGCAGTGAAGAGGGGGGGAGCAATCAGCCCCAGCATTTT
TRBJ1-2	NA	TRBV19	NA	CASSIDLRLTGGYTF	TGTGCCAGTAGTATAGATCTGCGACTCACCGGGGGCTACACCTTC
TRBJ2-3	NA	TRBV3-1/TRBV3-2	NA	CASSQDDRTGTDTQYF	TGTGCCAGCAGCCAAGATGACAGGACAGGCACAGATACGCAGTATTTT
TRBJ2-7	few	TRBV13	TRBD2	CASSRSSGGSNYEQYF	TGTGCCAGCAGCAGAAGTAGCGGGGGGTCTAACTACGAGCAGTACTTC
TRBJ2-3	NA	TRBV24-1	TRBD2	CATSISGGTDTQYF	TGTGCCACCAGTATTAGCGGGGGCACAGATACGCAGTATTTT
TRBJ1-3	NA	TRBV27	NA	CASSFGGSGNTIYF	TGTGCCAGCAGTTTCGGAGGATCCGGAAACACCATATATTTT
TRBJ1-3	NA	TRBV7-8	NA	CASSLQAPIEGNTIYF	TGTGCCAGCAGCCTCCAAGCCCCCATCGAAGGAAACACCATATATTTT
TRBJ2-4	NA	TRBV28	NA	CASSLLAGAGNIQYF	TGTGCCAGCAGTTTATTGGCGGGGGCTGGAAACATTCAGTACTTC
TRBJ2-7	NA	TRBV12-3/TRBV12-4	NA	CASRITGAYEQYF	TGTGCCAGCAGGATTACCGGGGCCTACGAGCAGTACTTC
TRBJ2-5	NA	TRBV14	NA	CASSQELGFQETQYF	TGTGCCAGCAGCCAAGAACTAGGGTTCCAAGAGACCCAGTACTTC
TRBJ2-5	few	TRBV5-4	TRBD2	CASSFGLARETQYF	TGTGCCAGCAGCTTCGGACTAGCCCGGGAGACCCAGTACTTC
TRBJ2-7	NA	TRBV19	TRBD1	CASSMPGQGSHEQYF	TGTGCCAGTAGTATGCCGGGACAGGGTTCCCACGAGCAGTACTTC
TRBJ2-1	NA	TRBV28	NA	CASSPPEGESYNEQFF	TGTGCCAGCAGTCCACCCGAGGGGGAATCCTACAATGAGCAGTTCTTC
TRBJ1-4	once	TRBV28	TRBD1	CASSFSGQGNEKLFF	TGTGCCAGCAGTTTTTCGGGACAGGGAAATGAAAAACTGTTTTTT
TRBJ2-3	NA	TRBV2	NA	CASRKGGAGDTQYF	TGTGCCAGCAGGAAAGGGGGGGCTGGAGATACGCAGTATTTT
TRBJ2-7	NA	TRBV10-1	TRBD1	CASSPGTGPGLYEQYF	TGCGCCAGCAGTCCCGGGACAGGGCCGGGACTCTACGAGCAGTACTTC
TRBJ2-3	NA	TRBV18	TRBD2	CASSSGLAGGRTDTQYF	TGTGCCAGCTCATCCGGACTAGCGGGGGGGCGTACAGATACGCAGTATTTT
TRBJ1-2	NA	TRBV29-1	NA	CSVGQQPSYGYTF	TGCAGCGTCGGACAGCAACCATCGTATGGCTACACCTTC
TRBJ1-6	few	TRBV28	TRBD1	CASRETGGPRNSPLHF	TGTGCCAGCAGAGAAACAGGGGGCCCGAGAAATTCACCCCTCCACTTT
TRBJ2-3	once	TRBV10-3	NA	CAISEAGTDTQYF	TGTGCCATCAGTGAGGCGGGCACAGATACGCAGTATTTT
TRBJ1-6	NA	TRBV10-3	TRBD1	CAAKPGQNNSPLHF	TGTGCCGCAAAACCGGGACAGAATAATTCACCCCTCCACTTT
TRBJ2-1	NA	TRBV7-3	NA	CASSYDPIPGEQFF	TGTGCCAGCAGCTATGACCCGATACCAGGAGAGCAGTTCTTC
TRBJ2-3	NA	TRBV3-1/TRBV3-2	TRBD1	CASSLARTGMTDTQYF	TGTGCCAGCAGCCTTGCGAGGACAGGGATGACAGATACGCAGTATTTT
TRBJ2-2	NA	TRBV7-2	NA	CASSLGAAGELFF	TGTGCCAGCAGCTTAGGGGCTGCCGGGGAGCTGTTTTTT
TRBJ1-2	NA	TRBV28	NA	CASSTWTYGYTF	TGTGCCAGCAGTACATGGACATATGGCTACACCTTC
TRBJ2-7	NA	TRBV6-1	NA	CASSEALGLREQYF	TGTGCCAGCAGTGAAGCGCTCGGGTTGCGGGAGCAGTACTTC
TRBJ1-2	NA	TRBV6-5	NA	CASIPLEGYGYTF	TGTGCCAGCATTCCGCTAGAGGGCTATGGCTACACCTTC
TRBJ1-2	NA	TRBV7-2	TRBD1	CASSSTGGDGVVDAF	TGTGCCAGCAGCTCGACAGGGGGGGATGGTGTGGTGGACGCCTTC
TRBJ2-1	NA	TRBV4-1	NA	CASSQDRTGSYNEQFF	TGCGCCAGCAGCCAAGATAGAACAGGTTCCTACAATGAGCAGTTCTTC
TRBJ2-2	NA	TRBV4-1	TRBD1	CASSRTRQGSRELFF	TGCGCCAGCAGCCGTACTCGACAGGGCTCGAGGGAGCTGTTTTTT
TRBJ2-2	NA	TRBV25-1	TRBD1	CASSRAGGITGELFF	TGTGCCAGCAGTCGGGCAGGGGGTATCACCGGGGAGCTGTTTTTT
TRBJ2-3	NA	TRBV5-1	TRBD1	CASSPDWTGPTDTQYF	TGCGCCAGCAGCCCTGATTGGACAGGGCCCACAGATACGCAGTATTTT
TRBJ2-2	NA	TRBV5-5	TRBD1	CASSLESPGTGEELFF	TGTGCCAGCAGCCTTGAAAGTCCCGGGACAGGGGAGGAGCTGTTTTTT
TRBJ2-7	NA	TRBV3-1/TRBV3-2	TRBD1	CASSRAGGQEQYF	TGTGCCAGCAGCCGAGCAGGGGGCCAAGAGCAGTACTTC
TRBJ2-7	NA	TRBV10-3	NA	CAISDTGGLYEQYF	TGTGCCATCAGTGATACGGGGGGCCTCTACGAGCAGTACTTC
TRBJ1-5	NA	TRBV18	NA	CASSPQTATQGNQPQHF	TGTGCCAGCTCACCTCAAACAGCAACCCAGGGCAATCAGCCCCAGCATTTT
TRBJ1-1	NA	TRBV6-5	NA	CASSYQSDAEAFF	TGTGCCAGCAGTTACCAAAGCGACGCTGAAGCTTTCTTT